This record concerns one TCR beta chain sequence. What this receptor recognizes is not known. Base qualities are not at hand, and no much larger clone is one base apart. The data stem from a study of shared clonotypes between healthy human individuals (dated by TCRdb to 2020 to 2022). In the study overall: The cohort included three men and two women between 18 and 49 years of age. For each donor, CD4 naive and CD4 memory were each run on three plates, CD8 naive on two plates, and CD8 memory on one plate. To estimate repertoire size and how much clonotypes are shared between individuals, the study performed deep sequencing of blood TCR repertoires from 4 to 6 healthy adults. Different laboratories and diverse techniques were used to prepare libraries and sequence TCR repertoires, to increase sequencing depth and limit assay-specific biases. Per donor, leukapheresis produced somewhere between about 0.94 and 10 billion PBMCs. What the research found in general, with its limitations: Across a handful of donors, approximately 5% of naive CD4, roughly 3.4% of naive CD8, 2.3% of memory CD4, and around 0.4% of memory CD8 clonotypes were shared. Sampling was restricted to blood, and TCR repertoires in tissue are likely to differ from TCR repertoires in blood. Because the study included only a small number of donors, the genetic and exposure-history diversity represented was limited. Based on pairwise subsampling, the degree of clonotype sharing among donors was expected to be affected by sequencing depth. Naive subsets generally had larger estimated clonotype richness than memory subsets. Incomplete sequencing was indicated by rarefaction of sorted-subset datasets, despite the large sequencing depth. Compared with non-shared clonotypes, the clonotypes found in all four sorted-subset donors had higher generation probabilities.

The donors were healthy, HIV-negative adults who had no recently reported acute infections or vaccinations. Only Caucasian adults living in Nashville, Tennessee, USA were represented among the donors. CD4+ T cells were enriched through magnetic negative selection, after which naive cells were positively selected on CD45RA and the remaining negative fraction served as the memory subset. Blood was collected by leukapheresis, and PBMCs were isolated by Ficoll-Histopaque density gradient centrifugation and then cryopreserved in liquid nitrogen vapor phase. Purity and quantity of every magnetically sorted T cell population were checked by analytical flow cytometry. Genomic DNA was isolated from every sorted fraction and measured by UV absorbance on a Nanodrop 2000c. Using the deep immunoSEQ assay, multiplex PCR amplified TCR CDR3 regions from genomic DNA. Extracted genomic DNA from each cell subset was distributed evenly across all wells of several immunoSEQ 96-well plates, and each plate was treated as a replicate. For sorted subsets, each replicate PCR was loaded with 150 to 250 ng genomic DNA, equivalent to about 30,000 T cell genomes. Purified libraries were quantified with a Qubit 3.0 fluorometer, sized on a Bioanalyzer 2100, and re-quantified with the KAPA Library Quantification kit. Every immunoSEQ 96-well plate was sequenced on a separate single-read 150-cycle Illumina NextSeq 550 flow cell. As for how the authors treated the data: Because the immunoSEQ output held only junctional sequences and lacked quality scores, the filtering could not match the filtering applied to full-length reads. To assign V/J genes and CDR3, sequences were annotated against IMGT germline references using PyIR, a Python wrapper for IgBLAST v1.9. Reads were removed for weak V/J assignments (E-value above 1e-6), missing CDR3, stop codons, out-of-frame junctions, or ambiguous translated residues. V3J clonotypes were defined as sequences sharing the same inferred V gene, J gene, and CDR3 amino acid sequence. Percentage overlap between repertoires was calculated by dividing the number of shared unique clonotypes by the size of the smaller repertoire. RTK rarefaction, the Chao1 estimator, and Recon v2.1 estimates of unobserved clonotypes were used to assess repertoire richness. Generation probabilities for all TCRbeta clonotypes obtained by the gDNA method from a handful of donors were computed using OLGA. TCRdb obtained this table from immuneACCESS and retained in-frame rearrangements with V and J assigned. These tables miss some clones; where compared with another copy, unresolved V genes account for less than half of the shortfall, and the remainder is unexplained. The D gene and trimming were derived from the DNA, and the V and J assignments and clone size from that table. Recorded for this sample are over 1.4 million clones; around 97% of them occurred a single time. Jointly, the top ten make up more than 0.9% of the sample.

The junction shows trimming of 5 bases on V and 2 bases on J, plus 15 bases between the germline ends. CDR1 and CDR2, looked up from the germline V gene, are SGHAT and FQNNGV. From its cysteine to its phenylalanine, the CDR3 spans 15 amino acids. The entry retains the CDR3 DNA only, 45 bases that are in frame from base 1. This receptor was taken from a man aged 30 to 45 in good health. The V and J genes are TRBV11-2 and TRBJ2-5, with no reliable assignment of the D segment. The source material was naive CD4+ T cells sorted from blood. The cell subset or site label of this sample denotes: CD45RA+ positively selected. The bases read TGTGCCAGCAGCCCCTTGGGAACACGTCAAGAGACCCAGTACTTC. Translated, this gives CASSPLGTRQETQYF. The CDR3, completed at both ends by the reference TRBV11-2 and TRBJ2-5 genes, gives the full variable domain EAGVAQSPRYKIIEKRQSVAFWCNPISGHATLYWYQQILGQGPKLLIQFQNNGVVDDSQLPKDRFSAERLKGVDSTLKIQPAKLEDSAVYLCASSPLGTRQETQYFGPGTRLLVL.